This T cell receptor (beta chain) was identified during a study of neoadjuvant nivolumab and ipilimumab in lung cancer. Study-level findings and limits: TCR receptors were sequenced in few samples.

Assay: immunoSEQ multiplex PCR; the TCRdb copy retains only in-frame clones and omits some. The data hold some 29,000 clones, with over 80% observed a single time. Regarding this clone: Its cognate antigen is unknown.

Trimming at V came to 0 bases and at J to 6 bases, leaving 5 bases not matched to a gene. The CDR3 is 15 residues long. Germline CDR1 reads LGHNA; CDR2 reads YNFKEQ. The chain is built from TRBV4-2 and TRBJ1-5; 7 bases align to TRBD1. Material: tumor tissue, obtained after neoadjuvant nivolumab, alone or with ipilimumab, at or shortly before surgery. This clonotype originated in an adult with non-small cell lung cancer. Here the CDR3 DNA reads TGTGCCAGCAGCCAAGAGGAGGGGGCCACTCAGCCCCAGCATTTT. Residues: CASSQEEGATQPQHF.